The clone carrying this TCR beta chain was detected only a few times. The sample belongs to a study of blood T cell repertoires in COVID-19. Study-level background: The samples span acute and convalescent COVID-19 from the United States, Italy and Spain. The cDNA or gDNA used as material had been derived from T cells, B-cell-depleted T cells, or PBMCs.

Trimming cost V 6 bases and J 5 bases, with 10 bases left between them. The length of the CDR3 is 11 residues. Germline lookup yields CDR1 DFQATT and CDR2 SNEGSKA (reference sequence). Under the authors' procedure: From reference gene primer amplification, estimates of nucleated cell counts were derived. Assay used: immunoSEQ multiplex PCR; TCRdb lists only in-frame clones, some missing. That table furnishes V, J and clone size, whereas the DNA furnished D and trimming. The sample consists of 75,000 to 95,000 clones, around four fifths of them appearing once. Sequencing used peripheral blood. This sequence originates from a human donor in a cohort sampled during active COVID-19. This chain uses TRBV20-1 with TRBJ1-1; no definite D call. The DNA for the CDR3 is TGCAGTGCCCAGGCGGGGACTGAAGCTTTCTTT. It codes for CSAQAGTEAFF.